This TCR beta chain was sequenced for a study of T-cell reconstitution after alpha-beta-depleted transplantation in children. Unique molecular identifiers were incorporated into the prepared TCRbeta library. TCRdb passed the PCR reads through MiXCR, listing each CDR3 protein once. The data show 85,000 to 120,000 distinct CDR3 sequences, with 4.5% to 7.5% seen just once and 6.1% held by the top ten. This clonotype was picked up many times. V lost 3 bases, J lost 7 bases, and 13 bases stayed unmatched. Germline CDR1 is LNHDA and CDR2 is SQIVND (reference sequence). The CDR3 has 17 amino acids. The receptor's source is a female patient aged 2 to 10 who had a stem cell transplant for Fanconi anemia, so the T cells may come from the graft donor. The chain links TRBV19 to TRBJ2-1, with 9 bases matching TRBD2. Here the sequenced sample was PBMCs, mostly from graft donor cells, taken 60 days after TCRalphabeta/CD19-depleted stem cell transplant. Written as DNA, the CDR3 is TGTGCCAGTAGTATTCCCCACCTAAGCGGGAGGATGAATGAGCAGTTCTTC. It translates to CASSIPHLSGRMNEQFF.